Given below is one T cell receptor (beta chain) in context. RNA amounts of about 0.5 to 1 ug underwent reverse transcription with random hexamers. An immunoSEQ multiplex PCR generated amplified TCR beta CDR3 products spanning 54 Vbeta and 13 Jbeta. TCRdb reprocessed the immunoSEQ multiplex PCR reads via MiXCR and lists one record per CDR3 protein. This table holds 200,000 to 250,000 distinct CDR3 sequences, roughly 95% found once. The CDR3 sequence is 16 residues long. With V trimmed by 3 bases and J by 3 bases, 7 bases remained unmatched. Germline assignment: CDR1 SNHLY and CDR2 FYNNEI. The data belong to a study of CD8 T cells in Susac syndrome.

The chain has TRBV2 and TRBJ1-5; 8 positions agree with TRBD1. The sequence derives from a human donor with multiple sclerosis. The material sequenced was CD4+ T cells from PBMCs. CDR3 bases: TGTGCCAGCAGTGATCTCAACAGGGGGAACAATCAGCCCCAGCATTTT. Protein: CASSDLNRGNNQPQHF.